The clone carrying this TCR beta chain turned up a few times. Antigen: not known. Each CDR3 protein gets one entry after TCRdb re-called the 5' RACE reads with MiXCR. The sample shows roughly 500,000 distinct CDR3 sequences, roughly 21% of them seen only once. This sample was taken from a study of T-cell memory formation after mild COVID-19. Study overall: Clusters were largely donor specific. Findings of the study overall: Cross-reactive memory seemingly joined, as some responding clones were found in pre-infection memory.

The CDR3 contains 17 residues. Germline V gives CDR1 MGHRA, CDR2 YSYEKL. V dropped 0 bases and J dropped 4 bases, with 18 bases sitting between them. V is TRBV4-1 and J is TRBJ1-1; weak D call: TRBD1 (5 bases). The source is an adult woman who had mild COVID-19 (a few samples of this study predate the infection). Cell type and time point are not known. Sample: PBMCs or a T cell subset sorted from them (not recorded which). The CDR3 protein is CASSQDPVLGGGTEAFF. The CDR3 bases are TGCGCCAGCAGCCAAGATCCGGTTCTGGGTGGGGGCACTGAAGCTTTCTTT.